Included here is one TCR beta chain sequence, with context. Its antigen is undetermined. Ophthalmopathy cases met thresholds of Clinical Activity Score at least 3, NOSPECS grade at least 4 and duration under 3 months. Exclusion of a patient resulted from uncontrolled infection, other autoimmune disease, pregnancy or lactation. This record comes from a study of T cells in Graves' hyperthyroidism and ophthalmopathy. Whole-study findings and limits: The model's output predicted ophthalmopathy at a median of roughly 6 months prior to onset.

Authors of the study amplified TCR beta CDR3 regions from RNA transcripts. The study used the HTBI primer set for a first-round RT-PCR of the TCR CDR3. TCRdb re-called the multiplex PCR reads with MiXCR, one entry per CDR3 protein. The table shows 350,000 to 400,000 distinct CDR3 sequences, with less than 20% occurring only once. This CDR3 region has 12 residues. Trimming stripped 0 bases from V and 1 base from J, with 3 bases between. Germline assignment: CDR1 SQVTM and CDR2 ANQGSEA. This chain connects TRBV29-1 to TRBJ1-2; D unclear. The source is a man younger than 35 with Graves' ophthalmopathy. Sequenced material: blood. The CDR3 nucleotides are TGCAGCGTTGAAGACAATAACTATGGCTACACCTTC. This codes for CSVEDNNYGYTF.